A selection of T cell receptor beta chains follows, all from one sample in a study of cytomegalovirus exposure and HLA in healthy donors. TCRdb keeps only in-frame clones here, not all; method: immunoSEQ multiplex PCR. The repertoire consists of about 190,000 clones, with about four fifths occurring once and the leading ten covering over 1.5%. Sequencing was performed on PBMCs. The receptor source for this set is a man between 40 and 49 years old in good health and CMV-seropositive. Both conserved end residues are part of each CDR3. A D gene is named only where the DNA matches it firmly. Size is omitted from some rows. Given values are once, few, many or a class for expanded clones.

CDR3nt,CDR3aa,d_gene,j_gene,abundance,v_gene
TGCGCCAGGGCGGGGGAGACCCAGTACTTC,CARAGETQYF,-,TRBJ2-5,-,TRBV5-1
TGTGCCCCCGGGGGATACAATGAGCAGTTCTTC,CAPGGYNEQFF,-,TRBJ2-1,-,TRBV7-7
TGTGCCAGCAGCTTGGTGGGGGGAAACTCCTACGAGCAGTACTTC,CASSLVGGNSYEQYF,-,TRBJ2-7,-,TRBV5-4
TGTGCTAGTGGTCCACCCGACACCCGAACCCTCTACGAGCAGTACTTC,CASGPPDTRTLYEQYF,-,TRBJ2-7,-,TRBV12-5
TGTGCTTCAGGGGGCGACTGGAATAGCAATCAGCCCCAGCATTTT,CASGGDWNSNQPQHF,TRBD1,TRBJ1-5,-,TRBV19
TGTGCCAGCAGCGCGAAGACCGGGACAGCTATATACTACGAGCAGTACTTC,CASSAKTGTAIYYEQYF,TRBD1,TRBJ2-7,-,TRBV9
TGTGCCAGTCCGGGACAGGGCCCAGGCGGCACCGGGGAGCTGTTTTTT,CASPGQGPGGTGELFF,TRBD1,TRBJ2-2,few,TRBV2
TGTGCCAGCAGCTGGACCGCCGGGGCAGATACGCAGTATTTT,CASSWTAGADTQYF,-,TRBJ2-3,-,TRBV27
TGTGCCAGCGGCGGAAGCTCTGGAAACACCATATATTTT,CASGGSSGNTIYF,-,TRBJ1-3,-,TRBV6-1
TGTGCCAGTAGCCCTCGGAGGGCATCGTCGACACCCCTCCACTTT,CASSPRRASSTPLHF,-,TRBJ1-6,-,TRBV19
TGTGCCAGCAGCTTAGAGAGTTCCAACTATGACTACACCTTC,CASSLESSNYDYTF,-,TRBJ1-2,once,TRBV7-9
TGTGCCAGCAGTTACAGGACAGGGTGGAACACCGGGGAGCTGTTTTTT,CASSYRTGWNTGELFF,TRBD1,TRBJ2-2,-,TRBV6-5
TGTGCTTGGGACCAGGGGGGCACTGAAGCTTTCTTT,CAWDQGGTEAFF,TRBD1,TRBJ1-1,-,TRBV30
TGCGCCAGCGCCGGACAGGGATCCGGGGAGCTGTTTTTT,CASAGQGSGELFF,TRBD1,TRBJ2-2,-,TRBV5-1
TGTGCCAGCAGGGACAGCCTAAATGAAAAACTGTTTTTT,CASRDSLNEKLFF,-,TRBJ1-4,-,TRBV6-6
TGTGCCAGCAGCTCAGGGGGAGCTAACTATGGCTACACCTTC,CASSSGGANYGYTF,TRBD1,TRBJ1-2,-,TRBV5-4
TGTGCCAGCAGCTTGGACCCGGCAGGCTATGGCTACACCTTC,CASSLDPAGYGYTF,-,TRBJ1-2,-,TRBV5-4
TGTGCCAGCAGCTTGTGGAGTTACAATGAGCAGTTCTTC,CASSLWSYNEQFF,-,TRBJ2-1,-,TRBV7-9